A selection of T cell receptor beta chains follows, all from one sample in a study of vaccination effects on CD4 cells after COVID-19. Data came from immunoSEQ multiplex PCR; TCRdb stores just in-frame clones and leaves some out. The table includes around 40,000 clones, around 70% detected once. These receptors have no identified antigens. The sequencing here drew on CD4+ T cells from PBMCs cultured without peptide, taken after COVID-19 vaccination. The receptor source for this set is a human donor who received a COVID-19 vaccine. Each CDR3 is given with its conserved first and last residue. The D gene is left open where the match is weak. The listing skips clone size in some rows; elsewhere it reads once, few, many or a size class.

j_call v_call d_call clone_size cdr3_length cdr3_nt cdr3_aa
TRBJ1-1 TRBV13 TRBD1 few 15 TGTGCCAGCAGCTCGATAAGGACAGGGTTCAGGGAAGCTTTCTTT CASSSIRTGFREAFF
TRBJ2-2 TRBV19 TRBD2 - 16 TGTGCCAGTAGCCCGATGGGGAGCGGGAGGGCCGGGGAGCTGTTTTTT CASSPMGSGRAGELFF
TRBJ2-1 TRBV4-1 - - 11 TGCGCCAGCAGCCCAGGAGGCGGGCAGTTCTTC CASSPGGGQFF
TRBJ2-1 TRBV15 - - 16 TGTGCCACCAGCAGAGATGAGACTAGCTCCTACAATGAGCAGTTCTTC CATSRDETSSYNEQFF
TRBJ2-1 TRBV4-1 TRBD2 - 15 TGCGCCAGCAGCCCCGAGCGGGAGTTGTACAATGAGCAGTTCTTC CASSPERELYNEQFF
TRBJ1-3 TRBV5-1 TRBD1 - 15 TGCGCCAGCAGCCAACAGACCGGACAGGAAAACACCATATATTTT CASSQQTGQENTIYF
TRBJ2-1 TRBV2 TRBD2 - 13 TGTGCCAGCGGGAGGGCCCTGAGCAATGAGCAGTTCTTC CASGRALSNEQFF
TRBJ2-2 TRBV18 - - 14 TGTGCCAGCTCACCTCGCCCTACGACCGGGGAGCTGTTTTTT CASSPRPTTGELFF
TRBJ2-3 TRBV2 TRBD2 - 18 TGTGCCAGCAGTTCAATAGTCGGGACTAGCGGGAGTTCAGATACGCAGTATTTT CASSSIVGTSGSSDTQYF
TRBJ2-7 TRBV20-1 TRBD1 - 13 TGCAGTGCTAGTGACAGGGGGCTTTACGAGCAGTACTTC CSASDRGLYEQYF